One sample yielded the 21 T cell receptor beta chains listed below, sequenced in a study of blood T cell repertoires in COVID-19. The repertoire was sequenced with immunoSEQ multiplex PCR; TCRdb's copy has only in-frame clones and lacks some. This table has approximately 300,000 clones, 85% appearing once. The sample consisted of PBMCs or T cells enriched from blood (not recorded which). The receptors stem from a woman between 25 and 40 years old who had been exposed to COVID-19.

The chain employs TRBV30 and TRBJ2-3, with 12 bases identical to TRBD2. V gave up 3 bases and J gave up 3 bases; unmatched junction bases: 10. The length of the CDR3 is 17 residues. Germline-derived CDR1 and CDR2 are GTSNPN and SVGIG (reference sequence). CDR3 in DNA: TGTGCCTGGAGCACCGGGGCTAGCGGGGGGGTAACAGATACGCAGTATTTT. This encodes CAWSTGASGGVTDTQYF.

This chain links TRBV14 with TRBJ2-7, with D perhaps TRBD2 (6 bases). The V end lost 2 bases, the J end lost 2 bases, and 19 bases lay between the germline ends. There are 17 residues in the CDR3. CDR1 and CDR2 (germline): SGHDN, FVKESK. CDR3 nucleotide sequence: TGTGCCAGCAGCCAAAAACCGGGACTCACCCTAGCCTACGAGCAGTACTTC. Translated, it gives CASSQKPGLTLAYEQYF.

The rearrangement links TRBV19 to TRBJ1-1; maybe TRBD1 (5 bases). Trimming pared 3 bases from V and 5 bases from J, leaving 13 bases between. The germline CDR1 and CDR2 sequences are LNHDA and SQIVND (reference sequence). This CDR3 is built from 14 residues. CDR3 nucleotides: TGTGCCAGTAGTATCTCGCAGGGAAGGACTGAAGCTTTCTTT. Residues: CASSISQGRTEAFF. Using reference TRBV19 and TRBJ1-1 for the parts outside the CDR3, the full variable domain is DGGITQSPKYLFRKEGQNVTLSCEQNLNHDAMYWYRQDPGQGLRLIYYSQIVNDFQKGDIAEGYSVSREKKESFPLTVTSAQKNPTAFYLCASSISQGRTEAFFGQGTRLTVV.

J is TRBJ1-6 and V is TRBV11-1; D possibly corresponds to TRBD1 (5 bases). The V end was cut by 5 bases, the J end by 7 bases, with 12 bases between. The CDR3 spans 14 residues. Germline V gene sequence: CDR1 SGHAT, CDR2 FQDESV (reference sequence). The CDR3 loop reads CASSHRKGNSPLHF. CDR3 in DNA: TGTGCCAGCAGCCACAGGAAGGGCAATTCACCCCTCCACTTT.

V usage is TRBV19 and J usage is TRBJ2-7, with TRBD2 identical over 7 bases. V trimming: 2 bases; J trimming: 2 bases; junction bases outside the gene matches: 6. The CDR3 sequence is 15 residues long. Germline assignment: CDR1 LNHDA and CDR2 SQIVND (reference sequence). The CDR3 nucleotides read TGTGCCAGTAGTATAATACTAGCGCGGGCCTACGAGCAGTACTTC. It specifies CASSIILARAYEQYF. Complete variable domain (other parts from reference TRBV19 and TRBJ2-7): DGGITQSPKYLFRKEGQNVTLSCEQNLNHDAMYWYRQDPGQGLRLIYYSQIVNDFQKGDIAEGYSVSREKKESFPLTVTSAQKNPTAFYLCASSIILARAYEQYFGPGTRLTVT.

The chain combines TRBV9 with TRBJ2-3, with D uncertain. Germline-derived CDR1 and CDR2 are SGDLS and YYNGEE. This CDR3 region has 16 residues. V was pared by 1 base and J by 0 bases, with 12 bases between. The CDR3 sequence is CASSVNPRSSTDTQYF. The CDR3 region has the DNA TGTGCCAGCAGCGTAAATCCACGGTCTAGCACAGATACGCAGTATTTT.

The chain has TRBV9 and TRBJ2-1; TRBD2 matches at 14 bases. Germline V gene data show CDR1 as SGDLS and CDR2 as YYNGEE. This CDR3 is 15 amino acids long. With 8 bases clipped from V and 8 bases from J, the junction kept 9 bases outside the gene matches. The CDR3 here is CASSRLAGGVDEQFF. As DNA, the CDR3 is TGTGCCAGTTCCAGACTAGCGGGAGGGGTAGATGAGCAGTTCTTC.

The chain combines TRBV28 with TRBJ2-2; weak D call: TRBD1 (7 bases). V dropped 3 bases and J dropped 6 bases, with 14 bases sitting between them. Looked up from germline, CDR1 is MDHEN and CDR2 is SYDVKM. This CDR3 region has 15 residues. The CDR3 loop is CASSLSPRGAGELFF. CDR3 nucleotide sequence: TGTGCCAGCAGTTTGTCGCCCAGGGGGGCCGGGGAGCTGTTTTTT.

This clone was recorded only once. Other DNA sequences in the sample encode the same CDR3. The chain couples TRBV19 to TRBJ1-4, with a possible D match to TRBD1 (6 bases). The CDR3 has 15 residues. Trimming left V 5 bases short and J 4 bases short, with 14 bases between. CDR1 is LNHDA and CDR2 is SQIVND in the germline V gene (reference sequence). Written as DNA, the CDR3 is TGTGCCAGTAGTTCACCCAGGGGTCTTAATGAAAAACTGTTTTTT. Translated: CASSSPRGLNEKLFF.

The rearrangement joins TRBV7-3 to TRBJ2-5; 7 bases line up with TRBD1. The germline V gene encodes CDR1 SGHTA and CDR2 FQGTGA. J was trimmed by 2 bases and V by 5 bases; bases with no gene match: 2. This CDR3 is built from 13 residues. This CDR3 reads CASSQTGQETQYF. CDR3 coding DNA: TGTGCCAGCAGCCAGACAGGGCAAGAGACCCAGTACTTC.

The V and J genes are TRBV4-2 and TRBJ2-7; 15 positions agree with TRBD2. In germline, CDR1 is LGHNA, CDR2 YNFKEQ. Trimming at V came to 0 bases and at J to 4 bases, leaving 7 bases not matched to a gene. CDR3 length equals 18 residues. In DNA, the CDR3 is TGTGCCAGCAGCCAAGATAGGACTAGCGGGGGGGCCGTTTACGAGCAGTACTTC. Amino acid sequence: CASSQDRTSGGAVYEQYF.

V is TRBV30 and J is TRBJ1-5; D ambiguous. Germline values: CDR1 GTSNPN, CDR2 SVGIG (reference sequence). V was shortened by 3 bases and J by 2 bases, with 14 bases between the two germline ends. The CDR3 runs 15 residues. The CDR3 loop reads CAWRDGNLGNQPQHF. In DNA, the CDR3 is TGTGCCTGGAGGGACGGGAACCTCGGCAATCAGCCCCAGCATTTT.

The rearrangement links TRBV11-3 to TRBJ2-7; 8 positions match TRBD1. The CDR3 loop spans 13 amino acids. V trimming: 1 base; J trimming: 6 bases; junction bases outside the gene matches: 2. Germline values: CDR1 SGHNT, CDR2 YENEEA. DNA for the CDR3: TGTGCCAGCAGCTTAGGGACAGGGCGCGAGCAGTACTTC. As protein: CASSLGTGREQYF.

V and J are TRBV4-1 and TRBJ2-1, with TRBD2 identical over 7 bases. The CDR3 consists of 16 residues. V lost 0 bases, J lost 3 bases, and 5 bases stayed unmatched. In germline, CDR1 is MGHRA, CDR2 YSYEKL. CDR3 sequence: CASSQDAGESYNEQFF. The CDR3 nucleotides are TGCGCCAGCAGCCAAGATGCGGGAGAAAGCTACAATGAGCAGTTCTTC.

The chain's CDR3 is CASTSLGGETEAFF. Written as DNA, the CDR3 is TGTGCCAGCACTTCCCTAGGGGGGGAGACTGAAGCTTTCTTT. The rearrangement joins TRBV25-1 to TRBJ1-1; tentatively, D is TRBD1 (6 bases). V lost 7 bases and J lost 5, with 17 bases in between. CDR1 is MGHDK, CDR2 SYGVNS, per germline. This CDR3 has 14 amino acids.

This rearrangement joins TRBV5-1 to TRBJ1-1; 8 nucleotides line up with TRBD1. Germline V gives CDR1 SGHRS, CDR2 YFSETQ. Losses at the gene ends were 4 bases for V and 0 bases for J; bases not matched to a gene: 11. The CDR3 has 17 amino acids. The chain's CDR3 is CASSPGTGSLMNTEAFF. Here the CDR3 DNA reads TGCGCCAGCAGCCCCGGGACAGGATCCCTGATGAACACTGAAGCTTTCTTT.

The V call is TRBV5-1, the J call TRBJ2-7; TRBD2 is a possible D gene (8 bases). Germline CDR1 is SGHRS and CDR2 is YFSETQ. The CDR3 extends over 17 amino acids. Trimming cost V 4 bases and J 6 bases, with 26 bases left between them. CDR3 nucleotide sequence: TGCGCCAGCAGCCCGAGCGGGGGACAGAAGTTGGTGCTCGAGCAGTACTTC. This translates into CASSPSGGQKLVLEQYF.

The genes are TRBV19 and TRBJ1-2, with TRBD1 matching over 11 bases. The ends lost 5 bases at V and 6 bases at J; junction bases unmatched: 8. Germline values: CDR1 LNHDA, CDR2 SQIVND (reference sequence). The CDR3 is 15 residues long. The CDR3 spells CASSSTGQGGDGYTF. The CDR3, as DNA: TGTGCCAGTAGTTCAACGGGACAGGGGGGAGATGGCTACACCTTC.

The sample holds one count of this clone. The chain carries TRBV20-1 and TRBJ1-2; D is ambiguous. V was pared by 1 base and J by 8 bases, with 8 bases between. Germline CDR1 and CDR2: DFQATT and SNEGSKA (reference sequence). This CDR3 spans 11 amino acids. CDR3: CSARVLSGYTF. The CDR3 nucleotides are TGCAGTGCTAGAGTCCTCTCCGGCTACACCTTC.

This chain connects TRBV9 to TRBJ2-3; 7 bases map to TRBD2. CDR3 length: 15 amino acids. Germline CDR1 SGDLS, CDR2 YYNGEE. Trimming cost V 2 bases and J 2 bases; bases outside gene matches: 5. CDR3: CASSVFAGDTDTQYF. CDR3 nucleotide sequence: TGTGCCAGCAGCGTTTTTGCGGGGGACACAGATACGCAGTATTTT.

The genes are TRBV11-2 and TRBJ1-6; D is unclear. The CDR3 is 15 residues long. Germline CDR1 and CDR2: SGHAT and FQNNGV. Trimming left V 1 base short and J 4 bases short, with 8 bases between. Written as DNA, the CDR3 is TGTGCCAGCAGCTTAGGACCGGGGTATAATTCACCCCTCCACTTT. This codes for CASSLGPGYNSPLHF.